This is a list of T cell receptor beta chains from one sample in a study of cytomegalovirus exposure and HLA in healthy donors. Profiled with immunoSEQ multiplex PCR; TCRdb holds only in-frame clones, not every one. This repertoire shows about 330,000 clones, roughly nine tenths found once; its top ten account for approximately 1.1%. Sequenced: PBMCs. Receptor source: a woman aged 25 to 39 in good health and CMV-seropositive. The CDR3 runs from the conserved cysteine through the conserved F or W. A D gene is named only where the DNA matches it firmly. A row's size may be missing; if present it is once, few, many or a size class.

>-|TRBV14|TRBJ2-7|-
TGTGCCAGCAGCAAACAGGGTAGCGGCTACGAGCAGTACTTC
CASSKQGSGYEQYF
>-|TRBV27|TRBJ1-3|-
TGTGCCAGCTCACAGGGAGGTGCAAACACCATATATTTT
CASSQGGANTIYF
>TRBD1|TRBV14|TRBJ2-2|-
TGTGCCAGCAGCCAAGATCCGCGACAGGGAGAGGACACCGGGGAGCTGTTTTTT
CASSQDPRQGEDTGELFF
>-|TRBV7-2|TRBJ2-7|-
TGTGCCAGCAGCTTAAATGCGGGGTCCTACGAGCAGTACTTC
CASSLNAGSYEQYF
>TRBD1|TRBV2|TRBJ1-4|-
TGTGCCAGCAGTCGGACAGGGATGCCTTCAACTAATGAAAAACTGTTTTTT
CASSRTGMPSTNEKLFF
>-|TRBV7-8|TRBJ2-2|-
TGTGCCAGCAGCTTGTACAGGGTCCCCACTAAATCCGGGGAGCTGTTTTTT
CASSLYRVPTKSGELFF
>-|TRBV27|TRBJ2-1|-
TGTGCCAGCAGTTTCAGGGGAGGGAATGAGCAGTTCTTC
CASSFRGGNEQFF
>-|TRBV7-2|TRBJ2-5|-
TGTGCCAGCAGCTTCTCCGAGACCCAGTACTTC
CASSFSETQYF
>TRBD1|TRBV5-1|TRBJ1-1|-
TGCGCCAGCAGCGCAAATCCGGGACAGGGGAGTACTGAAGCTTTCTTT
CASSANPGQGSTEAFF
>TRBD2|TRBV28|TRBJ2-7|-
TGTGCCAGCAGGCCCCGGGGGGGGGAAGAGCAGTACTTC
CASRPRGGEEQYF
>TRBD2|TRBV4-1|TRBJ2-5|-
TGCGCCAGCAGCCAAGATCATGGTGGGCGCGGGAGGGCCACGGAGACCCAGTACTTC
CASSQDHGGRGRATETQYF
>-|TRBV29-1|TRBJ1-2|-
TGCAGCGTTGTGGGGGACGAGGGTGAATGGGACGGCTACACCTTC
CSVVGDEGEWDGYTF
>-|TRBV9|TRBJ1-6|-
TGTGCCAGCAGCGTAGGTTCAGCTTCACCCCTCCACTTT
CASSVGSASPLHF
>TRBD2|TRBV2|TRBJ2-5|-
TGTGCCAGCAGTCGGACTAGCGGGAGCCGAGAGACCCAGTACTTC
CASSRTSGSRETQYF
>TRBD2|TRBV5-6|TRBJ2-1|-
TGTGCCAGCAACGGACTCAGGGGGCTAGCGGGGGTCTTCTACAATGAGCAGTTCTTC
CASNGLRGLAGVFYNEQFF
>-|TRBV6-5|TRBJ2-6|-
TGTGCCAGCAGTGCGGGGAGCTCTGGGGCCAACGTCCTGACTTTC
CASSAGSSGANVLTF
>TRBD1|TRBV7-9|TRBJ1-6|-
TGTGCCAGCACCTGGGACAGGGTAGATTCACCCCTCCACTTT
CASTWDRVDSPLHF
>-|TRBV5-1|TRBJ1-5|-
TGCGCCAGCAGCACGGACGGGGGCAATCAGCCCCAGCATTTT
CASSTDGGNQPQHF
>TRBD1|TRBV29-1|TRBJ1-1|-
TGCAGCGTCGGACAGGGAAGAACTGAAGCTTTCTTT
CSVGQGRTEAFF
>TRBD2|TRBV28|TRBJ2-7|-
TGTGCCAGCAGAGGCGGGAGGGCCTGGTCCTACGAGCAGTACTTC
CASRGGRAWSYEQYF
>TRBD2|TRBV7-6|TRBJ2-7|-
TGTGCCAGCAGCTTAACTGTTCGGGGGGGGCCGGACGAGCAGTACTTC
CASSLTVRGGPDEQYF
>TRBD2|TRBV2|TRBJ2-3|once
TGTGCCACCTCCTTACTAGCGGGAGTGGGGACAGATACGCAGTATTTT
CATSLLAGVGTDTQYF
>-|TRBV27|TRBJ1-1|-
TGTGCCAGTCTCCCTCAGGGCCTAGACCAGAACACTGAAGCTTTCTTT
CASLPQGLDQNTEAFF
>-|TRBV2|TRBJ1-1|-
TGTGCCAGCAGTATCGCAGTCCGCACTGAAGCTTTCTTT
CASSIAVRTEAFF
>-|TRBV29-1|TRBJ1-1|-
TGCAGCGTTGAAGAGACAACAGTGAACACTGAAGCTTTCTTT
CSVEETTVNTEAFF
>-|TRBV7-9|TRBJ1-1|-
TGTGCCAGCAGCCTCTTGACCGACACTGAAGCTTTCTTT
CASSLLTDTEAFF
>-|TRBV28|TRBJ2-7|-
TGTGCCAGCAGTTTAGATTCCGGGGTACGGTCCTACGAGCAGTACTTC
CASSLDSGVRSYEQYF
>-|TRBV12-5|TRBJ2-5|-
TGTGCTAGTGGTTTGGGTCGTGGGGCACAAGAGACCCAGTACTTC
CASGLGRGAQETQYF
>-|TRBV29-1|TRBJ2-7|-
TGCAGCGTTTCTACCGGGCAGGCCTACGAGCAGTACTTC
CSVSTGQAYEQYF
>TRBD2|TRBV27|TRBJ2-1|-
TGTGCCAGCAGCCCTATGGGACTAGCGGGAGGATTTGAGCAGTTCTTC
CASSPMGLAGGFEQFF
>-|TRBV4-3|TRBJ1-4|-
TGCGCCAGCAGCCAAGCAGTTCCTAATGAAAAACTGTTTTTT
CASSQAVPNEKLFF
>TRBD2|TRBV5-4|TRBJ2-3|-
TGTGCCAGCAGCCCGACTAGCGGGGGGGCAGATACGCAGTATTTT
CASSPTSGGADTQYF
>TRBD2|TRBV7-3|TRBJ2-5|-
TGTGCCAGCAGCCCCGGGGGGTACCAAGAGACCCAGTACTTC
CASSPGGYQETQYF
>-|TRBV6-6|TRBJ2-1|-
TGTGCCAGCATTTATACGGGCGGCAATGAGCAGTTCTTC
CASIYTGGNEQFF
>-|TRBV5-4|TRBJ2-1|-
TGTGCCAGCAGCTTGGGGCGGGCGGCAGGGGGGAATGAGCAGTTCTTC
CASSLGRAAGGNEQFF
>-|TRBV14|TRBJ1-6|once
TGTGCCAGCAGCCAAGTCCAGTCATATAATTCACCCCTCCACTTT
CASSQVQSYNSPLHF
>TRBD1|TRBV27|TRBJ2-3|-
TGTGCCAGCAGTTTATGGGGACAGGAGCAGGATACGCAGTATTTT
CASSLWGQEQDTQYF
>-|TRBV4-2|TRBJ2-5|-
TGTGCCAGCAGCGTCCCGGGAGCGAACCAAGAGACCCAGTACTTC
CASSVPGANQETQYF
>-|TRBV2|TRBJ1-6|-
TGTGCCAGCAGTGAACTGGCAGGGTGGTCACCCCTCCACTTT
CASSELAGWSPLHF
>TRBD1|TRBV27|TRBJ1-2|-
TGTGCCAGCAGTCCCCGGACAGGGTTTGTCTATGGCTACACCTTC
CASSPRTGFVYGYTF
>TRBD1|TRBV10-1|TRBJ2-1|-
TGCGCCAGCAGTGCCCCTTTTCCCAGGACAGGAGCTTATGAGCAGTTCTTC
CASSAPFPRTGAYEQFF
>-|TRBV6-5|TRBJ1-5|-
TGTGCCAGCAGCCCCGACAGTGCGAATCAGCCCCAGCATTTT
CASSPDSANQPQHF
>TRBD2|TRBV7-3|TRBJ2-1|once
TGTGCCAGCAGCTTAACTCTAGCGGGCGCTTCCTACAATGAGCAGTTCTTC
CASSLTLAGASYNEQFF
>-|TRBV28|TRBJ2-1|-
TGTGCCAGCACCCGCCGGGGCGGAAGAATTGGATCCTACAATGAGCAGTTCTTC
CASTRRGGRIGSYNEQFF
>TRBD2|TRBV7-9|TRBJ2-1|once
TGTGCCAGCACCACCTCCGGGACTAGCGGTGGTGAGCAGTTCTTC
CASTTSGTSGGEQFF
>-|TRBV27|TRBJ1-5|-
TGTGCCAGCAGTTTAGGGGTACGTCAGTCCCAGCATTTT
CASSLGVRQSQHF
>-|TRBV27|TRBJ2-7|-
TGTGCCAGCAGTTTAAGGCAGGGCGGAAGCTACGAGCAGTACTTC
CASSLRQGGSYEQYF
>-|TRBV7-8|TRBJ2-7|-
TGTGCCAGCACCCTTCAGGATGCGCTCTACGAGCAGTACTTC
CASTLQDALYEQYF
>-|TRBV5-6|TRBJ1-5|-
TGTGCCAGCAGCTTGGCCAATGCCCTGTATAGCAATCAGCCCCAGCATTTT
CASSLANALYSNQPQHF
>TRBD1|TRBV5-1|TRBJ2-2|-
TGCGCCAGCAGCTTCACAGGGGCGGGCACCGGGGAGCTGTTTTTT
CASSFTGAGTGELFF
>TRBD2|TRBV27|TRBJ2-7|once
TGTGCCAGCAGTTTACGCGCGGGAGGGTCCTACGAGCAGTACTTC
CASSLRAGGSYEQYF
>-|TRBV5-4|TRBJ2-1|-
TGTGCCAGCAGCTTGGCCAGGGCCACCCCAGGCAATGAGCAGTTCTTC
CASSLARATPGNEQFF
>-|TRBV5-1|TRBJ2-1|-
TGCGCCAGCAATCCGCTAGCGCCCTACAATGAGCAGTTCTTC
CASNPLAPYNEQFF